The 20 T cell receptor beta chains below were found in one sample sequenced in a study of vaccination effects on CD4 cells after COVID-19. What these receptors recognize is not known. Isolation of CD4+ T cells took place after less than 12 days of culture. PCR confirmed that the person was infected with SARS-CoV-2 between March and December 2020. Participants each got two BNT162b2 or mRNA-1273 vaccine doses. Repertoires were generated with immunoSEQ multiplex PCR, while TCRdb's copy carries only in-frame clones and drops some. This table has about 34,000 clones, approximately 72% appearing once. The sequencing here drew on CD4+ T cells from PBMCs cultured without peptide, taken after COVID-19 vaccination. These receptors were collected from a human donor who had a prior SARS-CoV-2 infection.

This clone turned up a few times. The DNA of the CDR3 is TGTGCCAGCAGCTCCCGTAGGGGGGAAGAGACCCAGTACTTC. Protein sequence: CASSSRRGEETQYF. The chain couples TRBV5-4 to TRBJ2-5, with D possibly called TRBD1 or TRBD2 (6 bases each). The CDR3 is 14 amino acids. V gave up 3 bases and J gave up 3 bases, with 12 bases separating them. Germline values: CDR1 SGHNT, CDR2 YYREEE (reference sequence).

The chain combines TRBV4-3 with TRBJ2-3, with D possibly TRBD1 on 5 matching bases. V was shortened by 7 bases and J by 0 bases, with 14 bases between the two germline ends. CDR3 size: 15 residues. Germline CDR1 and CDR2: LGHNA and YSLEER. The DNA of the CDR3 is TGCGCCAGCAACACAGGTTGGGGTAGCACAGATACGCAGTATTTT. Translated: CASNTGWGSTDTQYF.

V gene TRBV9 combines with J gene TRBJ2-1, with TRBD2 matching 13 bases. The germline CDR1 and CDR2 sequences are SGDLS and YYNGEE. The CDR3 is 15 amino acids. Trimming cost V 4 bases and J 7 bases; bases outside gene matches: 5. The CDR3 loop reads CASSWTSGSNNEQFF. The CDR3 coding sequence is TGTGCCAGCAGCTGGACTAGCGGGAGCAATAATGAGCAGTTCTTC. Together with reference TRBV9 and TRBJ2-1, the CDR3 gives the full variable domain: DSGVTQTPKHLITATGQRVTLRCSPRSGDLSVYWYQQSLDQGLQFLIQYYNGEERAKGNILERFSAQQFPDLHSELNLSSLELGDSALYFCASSWTSGSNNEQFFGPGTRLTVL.

The chain employs TRBV7-2 and TRBJ2-3; tentative D call: TRBD2 (6 bases). The CDR3 extends over 16 amino acids. Germline lookup yields CDR1 SGHTA and CDR2 FQGNSA. V was shortened by 8 bases and J by 2 bases, with 20 bases between the two germline ends. CDR3: CASLPRRLANTDTQYF. CDR3 DNA: TGTGCCAGCCTCCCCCGGCGTCTAGCGAACACAGATACGCAGTATTTT.

This chain uses TRBV19 with TRBJ2-2, with 10 bases aligning to TRBD2. This CDR3 spans 15 amino acids. The germline V gene has CDR1 LNHDA and CDR2 SQIVND (reference sequence). Trimming removed 3 bases from V and 6 bases from J; junction bases left unmatched: 4. The CDR3: CASSMGAGGPGELFF. CDR3 DNA sequence: TGTGCCAGTAGTATGGGAGCGGGGGGGCCCGGGGAGCTGTTTTTT.

The chain combines TRBV5-1 with TRBJ2-1; D remains ambiguous. V lost 3 bases to trimming and J lost 0 bases, with 7 bases between them. CDR1 is SGHRS, CDR2 YFSETQ, per germline. The CDR3 runs 14 residues. The CDR3 DNA follows: TGCGCCAGCAGCTCCCTGAGCTCCTACAATGAGCAGTTCTTC. Translating gives CASSSLSSYNEQFF.

This chain uses TRBV18 with TRBJ1-3; no clear D. The length of the CDR3 is 14 residues. From germline, CDR1 is KGHSH and CDR2 LQKENI. The V and J ends lost 5 bases and 2 bases respectively, with 10 bases between them. The CDR3 DNA reads TGTGCCAGCTCAAGCAAGGGAACTGGAAACACCATATATTTT. Its translation: CASSSKGTGNTIYF.

In this sample, this clone turned up a few times. The chain uses TRBV6-5 and TRBJ2-7; TRBD1 matches 7 bases. Per germline, CDR1 MNHEY and CDR2 SVGAGI. CDR3 size: 15 residues. V was pared by 6 bases and J by 0 bases, with 8 bases of the junction left unmatched. The CDR3 DNA sequence: TGTGCCAGCAGCAGTTTGGGACAGAGCTCCTACGAGCAGTACTTC. Translated, it gives CASSSLGQSSYEQYF.

CDR3 residues: CASSRLAGGPYTQYF. Here the CDR3 DNA reads TGTGCCAGCAGCCGCCTAGCGGGGGGGCCATATACGCAGTATTTT. The V gene is TRBV6-5, the J gene TRBJ2-3; TRBD2 aligns across 12 bases. The V gene's germline CDR1 is MNHEY and CDR2 SVGAGI. The CDR3 extends over 15 amino acids. V shed 6 bases, J shed 7 bases, and the junction held 8 bases outside the gene matches.

The chain uses TRBV7-2 and TRBJ2-5; no clear D. V was cut by 1 base and J by 3 bases, with 6 bases left in between. The CDR3 spans 13 residues. The V gene's germline CDR1 is SGHTA and CDR2 FQGNSA. The CDR3 reads CASSLDAEETQYF. CDR3 in DNA: TGTGCCAGCAGCTTAGACGCGGAAGAGACCCAGTACTTC.

V is TRBV19 and J is TRBJ1-6; D remains ambiguous. V was cut by 5 bases and J by 10 bases, with 12 bases left in between. Looked up from germline, CDR1 is LNHDA and CDR2 is SQIVND (reference sequence). The CDR3 covers 13 residues. DNA for the CDR3: TGTGCCAGTAGTCCCAATGGTCAATCACCCCTCCACTTT. It is translated as CASSPNGQSPLHF.

DNA of the CDR3: TGCGCCAGCAGCCAATATATCGGGACTCCCTACGAGCAGTACTTC. This encodes CASSQYIGTPYEQYF. This chain connects TRBV4-1 to TRBJ2-7; tentatively, D is TRBD2 (6 bases). V lost 2 bases to trimming and J lost 2 bases, with 13 bases between them. The CDR3 spans 15 residues. Germline CDR1 reads MGHRA; CDR2 reads YSYEKL.

The chain has TRBV7-3 and TRBJ2-2; a weak D match, TRBD1 (5 bases). V dropped 5 bases and J dropped 6 bases, with 10 bases sitting between them. The CDR3 length is 13 residues. CDR1 is SGHTA and CDR2 is FQGTGA in the germline V gene. DNA of the CDR3: TGTGCCAGCAGCCCGAAGACAGCCGGGGAGCTGTTTTTT. Its translation is CASSPKTAGELFF.

The chain joins TRBV29-1 to TRBJ2-7; perhaps TRBD1 as D (6 bases). The CDR3 extends over 13 amino acids. Germline values: CDR1 SQVTM, CDR2 ANQGSEA. Trimming took 6 bases from V and 2 from J, leaving 14 bases between them. The CDR3 is CSVATGTTYEQYF. CDR3 nucleotides: TGCAGCGTCGCGACCGGGACAACCTACGAGCAGTACTTC.

The gene calls are TRBV4-2 and TRBJ2-5; D may match TRBD1 or TRBD2 (5 bases each). The CDR3 consists of 15 residues. The germline CDR1 and CDR2 sequences are LGHNA and YNFKEQ. V was clipped by 1 base and J by 4 bases, with 13 bases between them. In DNA form, the CDR3 reads TGTGCCAGCAGCCAAGTATCCCGGGGCGGAGAGACCCAGTACTTC. This codes for CASSQVSRGGETQYF.

CDR3: CASSGAQGGWDRPQHF. CDR3 nucleotide sequence: TGTGCCAGCAGTGGCGCACAGGGGGGGTGGGATCGGCCCCAGCATTTT. J is TRBJ1-5 and V is TRBV2, with TRBD1 matching over 8 bases. CDR1 is SNHLY, CDR2 FYNNEI, per germline. V lost 4 bases and J lost 9; bases outside the gene matches: 14. CDR3 length equals 16 residues.

This clone was seen only once. The rearrangement links TRBV19 to TRBJ2-1; D is possibly TRBD1 or TRBD2 (6 bases each). The CDR3 is 12 amino acids. The ends were cut back, 3 bases at V and 12 bases at J, with 12 bases in the middle. Germline loops: CDR1 LNHDA, CDR2 SQIVND (reference sequence). The CDR3 sequence is CASSIGGQTQFF. The CDR3 bases are TGTGCCAGTAGTATCGGGGGCCAGACGCAGTTCTTC.

V and J are TRBV4-2 and TRBJ1-6; D gene ambiguous. The ends were cut back, 4 bases at V and 0 bases at J, with 13 bases in the middle. Per germline, CDR1 LGHNA and CDR2 YNFKEQ. The CDR3 loop spans 17 amino acids. In DNA, the CDR3 is TGTGCCAGCAGCCTGGGGTCGGGGAGCTCCTATAATTCACCCCTCCACTTT. It specifies CASSLGSGSSYNSPLHF.

V gene TRBV29-1 combines with J gene TRBJ2-3; D is unresolved. The V end was cut by 7 bases, the J end by 5 bases, with 16 bases between. CDR3 size: 13 residues. From germline, CDR1 is SQVTM and CDR2 ANQGSEA. The CDR3 bases are TGCAGCGCCCCCCCCGGGTCCGGAGATACGCAGTATTTT. This encodes CSAPPGSGDTQYF.

For the CDR3, the DNA is TGTGCCAGCAGCTTAGGCCAGAGGGGTTCACCCCTCCACTTT. This codes for CASSLGQRGSPLHF. The gene calls are TRBV11-3 and TRBJ1-6; TRBD1 might be the D (5 bases). Germline V gene sequence: CDR1 SGHNT, CDR2 YENEEA. The CDR3 totals 14 residues. The V and J ends lost 1 base and 9 bases respectively, with 10 bases between them.